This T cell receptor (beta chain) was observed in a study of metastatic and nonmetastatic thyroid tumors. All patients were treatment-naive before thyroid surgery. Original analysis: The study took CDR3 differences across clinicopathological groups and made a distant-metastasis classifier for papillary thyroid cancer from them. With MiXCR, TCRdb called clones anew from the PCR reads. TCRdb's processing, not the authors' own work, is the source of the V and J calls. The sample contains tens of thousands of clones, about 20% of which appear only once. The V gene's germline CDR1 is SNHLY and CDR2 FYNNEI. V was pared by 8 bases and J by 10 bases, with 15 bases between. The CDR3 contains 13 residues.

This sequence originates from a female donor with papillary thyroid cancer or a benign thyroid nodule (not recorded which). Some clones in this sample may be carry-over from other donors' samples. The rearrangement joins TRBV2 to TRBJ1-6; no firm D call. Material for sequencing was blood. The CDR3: CASQSRSRSPLHF. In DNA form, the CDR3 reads TGTGCCAGCCAGTCGAGGTCTAGATCACCCCTCCACTTT.